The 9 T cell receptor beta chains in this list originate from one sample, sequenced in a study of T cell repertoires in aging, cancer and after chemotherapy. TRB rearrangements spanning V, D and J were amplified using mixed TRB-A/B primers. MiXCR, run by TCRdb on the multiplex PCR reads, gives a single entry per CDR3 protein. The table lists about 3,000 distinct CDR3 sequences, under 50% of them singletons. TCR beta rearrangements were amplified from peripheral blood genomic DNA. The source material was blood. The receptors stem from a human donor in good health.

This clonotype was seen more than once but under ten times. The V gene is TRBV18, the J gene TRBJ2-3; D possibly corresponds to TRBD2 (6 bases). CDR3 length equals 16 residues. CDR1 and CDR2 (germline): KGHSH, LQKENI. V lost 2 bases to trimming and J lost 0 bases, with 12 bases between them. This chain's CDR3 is CASSPGGVLSTDTQYF. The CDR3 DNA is TGTGCCAGCTCACCAGGAGGGGTCCTTAGCACAGATACGCAGTATTTT.

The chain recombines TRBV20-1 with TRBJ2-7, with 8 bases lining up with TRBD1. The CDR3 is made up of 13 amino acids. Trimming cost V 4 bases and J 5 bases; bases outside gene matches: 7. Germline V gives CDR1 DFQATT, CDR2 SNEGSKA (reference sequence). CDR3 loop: CSATILTGDEQYF. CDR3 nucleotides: TGCAGTGCTACGATACTGACAGGGGACGAGCAGTACTTC.

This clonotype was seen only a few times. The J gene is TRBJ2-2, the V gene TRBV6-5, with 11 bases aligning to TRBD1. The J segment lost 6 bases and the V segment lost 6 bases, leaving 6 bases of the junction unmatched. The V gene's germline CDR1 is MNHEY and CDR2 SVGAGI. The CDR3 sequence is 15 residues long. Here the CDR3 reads CASSPDRGPSGELFF. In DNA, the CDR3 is TGTGCCAGCAGCCCGGACAGGGGGCCGTCCGGGGAGCTGTTTTTT.

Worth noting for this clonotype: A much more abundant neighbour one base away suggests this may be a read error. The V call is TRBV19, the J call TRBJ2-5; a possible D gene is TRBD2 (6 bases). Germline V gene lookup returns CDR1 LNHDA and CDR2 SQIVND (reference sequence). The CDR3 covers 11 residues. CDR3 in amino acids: CAIREQETEYF. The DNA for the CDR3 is TGTGCCATACGGGAGCAAGAGACCGAGTACTTC.

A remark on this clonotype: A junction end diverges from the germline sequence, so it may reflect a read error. CDR3 in amino acids: CASSLGQPGGYTF. In DNA, the CDR3 is TGTGCCAGCAGTTTAGGACAGCCGGGAGGCTACACCTTC. The chain combines TRBV11-3 with TRBJ1-2; D may be TRBD1 (6 bases). The germline V gene has CDR1 SGHNT and CDR2 YENEEA. This CDR3 has 13 amino acids. The full variable domain, in which reference TRBV11-3 and TRBJ1-2 provide the parts outside the CDR3, is EAGVVQSPRYKIIEKKQPVAFWCNPISGHNTLYWYLQNLGQGPELLIRYENEEAVDDSQLPKDRFSAERLKGVDSTLKIQPAELGDSAVYLCASSLGQPGGYTFGSGTRLTVV.

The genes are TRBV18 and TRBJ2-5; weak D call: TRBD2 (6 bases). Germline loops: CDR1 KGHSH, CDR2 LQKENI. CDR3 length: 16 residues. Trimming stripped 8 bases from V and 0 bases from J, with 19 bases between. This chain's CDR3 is CASQQGRTRYQETQYF. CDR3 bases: TGTGCCAGCCAACAAGGGAGGACGAGGTACCAAGAGACCCAGTACTTC.

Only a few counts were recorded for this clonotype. CDR3 sequence (DNA): TGCAGCGTTGAAACTAGCGGGGGGGCTCGGGAGACCCAGTACTTC. Its protein product is CSVETSGGARETQYF. The J gene is TRBJ2-5, the V gene TRBV29-1; 13 bases line up with TRBD2. V dropped 2 bases and J dropped 5; count of bases not matched to a gene: 5. The CDR3 is made up of 15 amino acids. Looked up from germline, CDR1 is SQVTM and CDR2 is ANQGSEA.

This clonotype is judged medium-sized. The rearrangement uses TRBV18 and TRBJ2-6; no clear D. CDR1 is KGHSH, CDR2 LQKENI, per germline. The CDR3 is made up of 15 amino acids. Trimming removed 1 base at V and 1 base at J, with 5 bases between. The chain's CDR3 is CASSPQRSGANVLTF. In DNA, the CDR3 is TGTGCCAGCTCACCACAGAGATCTGGGGCCAACGTCCTGACTTTC.

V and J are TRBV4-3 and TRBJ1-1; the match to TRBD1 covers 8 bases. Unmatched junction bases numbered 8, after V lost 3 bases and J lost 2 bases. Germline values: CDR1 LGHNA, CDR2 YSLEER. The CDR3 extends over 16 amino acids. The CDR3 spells CASSHPGQERNTEAFF. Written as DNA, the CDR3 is TGCGCCAGCAGCCACCCGGGACAGGAACGAAACACTGAAGCTTTCTTT.